This is a list of T cell receptor beta chains from one sample in a study of cytomegalovirus exposure and HLA in healthy donors. Sequencing used immunoSEQ multiplex PCR; TCRdb keeps in-frame clones, though not all of them. The sample yields more than 150,000 clones, over 70% seen once. The sample consisted of PBMCs. The receptors originated from a woman aged 25 to 39 in good health and CMV-seronegative. Both conserved end residues are part of each CDR3. Fields, in order: CDR3 protein, CDR3 DNA, J gene, D gene, clone size, V gene. D genes are given only for firm matches. Clone size is stated in some rows and not others, as once, few, many or a class when expanded.

CDR3 protein: CASSLQGSEEQYF
CDR3 DNA: TGCGCCAGCAGCTTACAGGGATCTGAGGAGCAGTACTTC
J gene: TRBJ2-7
D gene: NA
clone size: once
V gene: TRBV5-1

CDR3 protein: CASSLAPGQTTGELFF
CDR3 DNA: TGTGCCAGCAGCTTAGCGCCGGGACAGACGACCGGGGAGCTGTTTTTT
J gene: TRBJ2-2
D gene: TRBD1
clone size: NA
V gene: TRBV7-2

CDR3 protein: CASSQEARRTGELFF
CDR3 DNA: TGCGCCAGCAGCCAAGAGGCTAGGAGAACCGGGGAGCTGTTTTTT
J gene: TRBJ2-2
D gene: NA
clone size: NA
V gene: TRBV4-3

CDR3 protein: CAELTGRKYNEQFF
CDR3 DNA: TGCGCAGAACTTACAGGAAGAAAGTACAATGAGCAGTTCTTC
J gene: TRBJ2-1
D gene: NA
clone size: once
V gene: TRBV10-1

CDR3 protein: CASSVSGTGDEQYF
CDR3 DNA: TGTGCCAGCAGCGTCTCCGGGACAGGGGACGAGCAGTACTTC
J gene: TRBJ2-7
D gene: TRBD1
clone size: NA
V gene: TRBV9

CDR3 protein: CASSQDRGMADTQYF
CDR3 DNA: TGTGCCAGCAGCCAAGATAGGGGCATGGCAGATACGCAGTATTTT
J gene: TRBJ2-3
D gene: NA
clone size: NA
V gene: TRBV4-2

CDR3 protein: CASSPGGARGYTF
CDR3 DNA: TGTGCCAGCAGTCCAGGGGGCGCGCGGGGCTACACCTTC
J gene: TRBJ1-2
D gene: TRBD1
clone size: NA
V gene: TRBV27

CDR3 protein: CASRSASGSGYTGELFF
CDR3 DNA: TGTGCCAGCAGGTCCGCTAGCGGGAGTGGGTACACCGGGGAGCTGTTTTTT
J gene: TRBJ2-2
D gene: TRBD2
clone size: NA
V gene: TRBV28

CDR3 protein: CASLPAGALTEAFF
CDR3 DNA: TGTGCCAGCCTCCCGGCAGGGGCTTTAACTGAAGCTTTCTTT
J gene: TRBJ1-1
D gene: NA
clone size: NA
V gene: TRBV28

CDR3 protein: CASSLQGQSGAYEQYF
CDR3 DNA: TGTGCCAGCAGTTTGCAGGGACAGTCAGGTGCCTACGAGCAGTACTTC
J gene: TRBJ2-7
D gene: TRBD1
clone size: NA
V gene: TRBV6-5

CDR3 protein: CASSFRGRTEAFF
CDR3 DNA: TGTGCCAGCAGTTTCAGGGGGCGCACTGAAGCTTTCTTT
J gene: TRBJ1-1
D gene: TRBD1
clone size: NA
V gene: TRBV28

CDR3 protein: CASSLGGGAEQYF
CDR3 DNA: TGTGCCAGCAGCTTAGGTGGAGGGGCCGAGCAGTACTTC
J gene: TRBJ2-7
D gene: NA
clone size: NA
V gene: TRBV7-8

CDR3 protein: CASSTGQVAGAFF
CDR3 DNA: TGTGCCAGTAGTACCGGACAGGTGGCGGGTGCTTTCTTT
J gene: TRBJ1-1
D gene: TRBD1
clone size: NA
V gene: TRBV19

CDR3 protein: CASRTAGANTGELFF
CDR3 DNA: TGTGCCAGCAGGACAGCGGGAGCGAACACCGGGGAGCTGTTTTTT
J gene: TRBJ2-2
D gene: TRBD2
clone size: NA
V gene: TRBV6-6

CDR3 protein: CASSLVAGIPSYEQYF
CDR3 DNA: TGCGCCAGCAGCTTGGTGGCCGGGATTCCCTCCTACGAGCAGTACTTC
J gene: TRBJ2-7
D gene: NA
clone size: NA
V gene: TRBV5-1

CDR3 protein: CASSPWTGGNQPQHF
CDR3 DNA: TGTGCCAGCAGTCCCTGGACAGGGGGCAATCAGCCCCAGCATTTT
J gene: TRBJ1-5
D gene: TRBD1
clone size: NA
V gene: TRBV27

CDR3 protein: CASSLNRLNTEAFF
CDR3 DNA: TGTGCCAGCAGCTTAAACAGGTTGAACACTGAAGCTTTCTTT
J gene: TRBJ1-1
D gene: NA
clone size: NA
V gene: TRBV7-2

CDR3 protein: CASSKVGRNSSTWDTQYF
CDR3 DNA: TGTGCCAGCAGCAAAGTAGGGAGGAACAGTTCTACATGGGATACGCAGTATTTT
J gene: TRBJ2-3
D gene: NA
clone size: NA
V gene: TRBV21-1

CDR3 protein: CASSRTSAAYNEQFF
CDR3 DNA: TGTGCCAGCAGCCGGACTAGCGCCGCCTACAATGAGCAGTTCTTC
J gene: TRBJ2-1
D gene: TRBD2
clone size: NA
V gene: TRBV7-9

CDR3 protein: CASSFGGVSYNEQFF
CDR3 DNA: TGTGCCAGCAGCTTTGGGGGGGTATCCTACAATGAGCAGTTCTTC
J gene: TRBJ2-1
D gene: TRBD2
clone size: NA
V gene: TRBV5-4

CDR3 protein: CASSLVGDTSYEQYF
CDR3 DNA: TGTGCCAGCAGCTTAGTAGGGGACACCTCCTACGAGCAGTACTTC
J gene: TRBJ2-7
D gene: NA
clone size: NA
V gene: TRBV7-8

CDR3 protein: CSVSLAGDVTDTQYF
CDR3 DNA: TGCAGCGTTTCCTTAGCGGGGGACGTCACAGATACGCAGTATTTT
J gene: TRBJ2-3
D gene: TRBD2
clone size: NA
V gene: TRBV29-1

CDR3 protein: CASRRGMNGAGTDTQYF
CDR3 DNA: TGTGCCAGCAGGCGGGGTATGAACGGGGCCGGCACAGATACGCAGTATTTT
J gene: TRBJ2-3
D gene: NA
clone size: NA
V gene: TRBV7-2

CDR3 protein: CASSGAGLAGNEQFF
CDR3 DNA: TGTGCCAGCAGCGGAGCGGGACTAGCGGGGAATGAGCAGTTCTTC
J gene: TRBJ2-1
D gene: TRBD2
clone size: NA
V gene: TRBV9

CDR3 protein: CASSLGTSFSEQYF
CDR3 DNA: TGTGCCAGCAGCTTAGGGACTAGCTTCTCCGAGCAGTACTTC
J gene: TRBJ2-7
D gene: TRBD2
clone size: few
V gene: TRBV5-6

CDR3 protein: CASGLPNLYEQYF
CDR3 DNA: TGTGCCAGCGGACTCCCAAATCTCTACGAGCAGTACTTC
J gene: TRBJ2-7
D gene: NA
clone size: NA
V gene: TRBV25-1

CDR3 protein: CASSLGGGALHF
CDR3 DNA: TGTGCCAGCAGCTTAGGTGGAGGGGCCCTCCACTTT
J gene: TRBJ1-6
D gene: NA
clone size: NA
V gene: TRBV11-2

CDR3 protein: CASSTELGRGGANVLTF
CDR3 DNA: TGTGCCAGTAGTACGGAACTAGGACGGGGTGGGGCCAACGTCCTGACTTTC
J gene: TRBJ2-6
D gene: NA
clone size: NA
V gene: TRBV19

CDR3 protein: CASSEVANSYEQYF
CDR3 DNA: TGTGCCAGCAGTGAAGTAGCGAACTCCTACGAGCAGTACTTC
J gene: TRBJ2-7
D gene: NA
clone size: once
V gene: TRBV2

CDR3 protein: CASSLSVKERRNNEQFF
CDR3 DNA: TGTGCCAGCAGTCTTTCGGTAAAGGAGAGGAGGAACAATGAGCAGTTCTTC
J gene: TRBJ2-1
D gene: NA
clone size: few
V gene: TRBV28

CDR3 protein: CASSDLLPTSLYQETQYF
CDR3 DNA: TGTGCCAGCAGCGACCTCCTACCTACTAGCCTGTACCAAGAGACCCAGTACTTC
J gene: TRBJ2-5
D gene: NA
clone size: NA
V gene: TRBV2

CDR3 protein: CASSPNRGPYEQYF
CDR3 DNA: TGTGCCAGCAGCCCGAACAGGGGGCCCTACGAGCAGTACTTC
J gene: TRBJ2-7
D gene: TRBD1
clone size: NA
V gene: TRBV7-2

CDR3 protein: CSVDAQGTYEQYF
CDR3 DNA: TGCAGCGTTGATGCTCAGGGGACCTACGAGCAGTACTTC
J gene: TRBJ2-7
D gene: NA
clone size: many
V gene: TRBV29-1

CDR3 protein: CSSSPGLASLTDTQYF
CDR3 DNA: TGTTCCAGCAGCCCTGGACTAGCGAGCCTCACAGATACGCAGTATTTT
J gene: TRBJ2-3
D gene: TRBD2
clone size: NA
V gene: TRBV7-9

CDR3 protein: CASSLRIKQGDAEAFF
CDR3 DNA: TGTGCCAGCAGTTTAAGAATTAAACAGGGGGACGCTGAAGCTTTCTTT
J gene: TRBJ1-1
D gene: TRBD1
clone size: NA
V gene: TRBV27

CDR3 protein: CASSSQGWGGSYNEQFF
CDR3 DNA: TGTGCCAGCAGCTCTCAGGGTTGGGGGGGCTCCTACAATGAGCAGTTCTTC
J gene: TRBJ2-1
D gene: TRBD2
clone size: NA
V gene: TRBV9

CDR3 protein: CASSPSPTATNEKLFF
CDR3 DNA: TGTGCCAGCAGTCCATCCCCCACAGCAACTAATGAAAAACTGTTTTTT
J gene: TRBJ1-4
D gene: NA
clone size: NA
V gene: TRBV27

CDR3 protein: CATSRDIANYGYTF
CDR3 DNA: TGTGCCACCAGCAGAGATATAGCTAACTATGGCTACACCTTC
J gene: TRBJ1-2
D gene: NA
clone size: NA
V gene: TRBV15

CDR3 protein: CACSFLAEITTDTQYF
CDR3 DNA: TGTGCCTGCTCCTTCCTAGCGGAGATAACCACAGATACGCAGTATTTT
J gene: TRBJ2-3
D gene: TRBD2
clone size: NA
V gene: TRBV30

CDR3 protein: CASSFQGPTEAFF
CDR3 DNA: TGTGCCAGCAGCTTTCAGGGGCCCACTGAAGCTTTCTTT
J gene: TRBJ1-1
D gene: NA
clone size: NA
V gene: TRBV7-2

CDR3 protein: CASSPRQGARGYTF
CDR3 DNA: TGTGCCAGCAGCCCCAGACAGGGGGCGCGGGGCTACACCTTC
J gene: TRBJ1-2
D gene: TRBD1
clone size: NA
V gene: TRBV7-9

CDR3 protein: CASSGQGGANYGYTF
CDR3 DNA: TGTGCCAGCTCGGGACAGGGGGGGGCTAACTATGGCTACACCTTC
J gene: TRBJ1-2
D gene: TRBD1
clone size: NA
V gene: TRBV6-5

CDR3 protein: CASSLVGQGRSYEQYF
CDR3 DNA: TGTGCCAGCAGCTTAGTGGGACAGGGGAGATCCTACGAGCAGTACTTC
J gene: TRBJ2-7
D gene: TRBD1
clone size: NA
V gene: TRBV7-9

CDR3 protein: CASSAPDRAREYF
CDR3 DNA: TGTGCCAGCAGCGCACCGGACAGGGCCCGGGAGTACTTC
J gene: TRBJ2-7
D gene: TRBD1
clone size: NA
V gene: TRBV5-6

CDR3 protein: CASSQGQGNYGYTF
CDR3 DNA: TGTGCCAGCAGCCAGGGACAGGGAAACTATGGCTACACCTTC
J gene: TRBJ1-2
D gene: TRBD1
clone size: NA
V gene: TRBV7-9

CDR3 protein: CASARQGWQETQYF
CDR3 DNA: TGTGCCAGCGCCCGACAGGGCTGGCAAGAGACCCAGTACTTC
J gene: TRBJ2-5
D gene: TRBD1
clone size: NA
V gene: TRBV11-2

CDR3 protein: CASSTTPRGEIYGYTF
CDR3 DNA: TGTGCCAGCAGCACTACTCCCAGGGGGGAGATATATGGCTACACCTTC
J gene: TRBJ1-2
D gene: TRBD1
clone size: NA
V gene: TRBV28

CDR3 protein: CASSRDTESYEQYF
CDR3 DNA: TGTGCCAGCAGTCGGGACACCGAGTCCTACGAGCAGTACTTC
J gene: TRBJ2-7
D gene: NA
clone size: NA
V gene: TRBV28

CDR3 protein: CASTDRTSTDTQYF
CDR3 DNA: TGTGCCAGCACCGACAGGACTAGCACAGATACGCAGTATTTT
J gene: TRBJ2-3
D gene: NA
clone size: NA
V gene: TRBV7-9

CDR3 protein: CASSITGGSSTDTQYF
CDR3 DNA: TGTGCCAGCAGCATTACAGGGGGCTCTAGCACAGATACGCAGTATTTT
J gene: TRBJ2-3
D gene: NA
clone size: NA
V gene: TRBV21-1

CDR3 protein: CASSQQDRGKLFF
CDR3 DNA: TGTGCCAGCAGCCAACAAGACAGAGGCAAACTGTTTTTT
J gene: TRBJ1-4
D gene: NA
clone size: NA
V gene: TRBV4-2

CDR3 protein: CASSFRLAGASYEQYF
CDR3 DNA: TGTGCCAGCAGCTTTCGACTAGCGGGTGCTTCCTACGAGCAGTACTTC
J gene: TRBJ2-7
D gene: TRBD2
clone size: NA
V gene: TRBV13

CDR3 protein: CASSLTGVNSPLHF
CDR3 DNA: TGTGCCAGCAGTTTAACAGGGGTAAATTCACCCCTCCACTTT
J gene: TRBJ1-6
D gene: TRBD1
clone size: NA
V gene: TRBV6-5

CDR3 protein: CASSWREETQYF
CDR3 DNA: TGTGCCAGCAGTTGGAGGGAAGAGACCCAGTACTTC
J gene: TRBJ2-5
D gene: NA
clone size: NA
V gene: TRBV2

CDR3 protein: CASSRLAGGTYEQYF
CDR3 DNA: TGTGCCAGCAGCCGACTAGCGGGAGGAACCTACGAGCAGTACTTC
J gene: TRBJ2-7
D gene: TRBD2
clone size: few
V gene: TRBV5-6

CDR3 protein: CASSRTGGTSYEQYF
CDR3 DNA: TGCGCCAGCAGTCGGACAGGAGGAACCTCCTACGAGCAGTACTTC
J gene: TRBJ2-7
D gene: TRBD1
clone size: NA
V gene: TRBV4-1

CDR3 protein: CATSRGQGMGETQYF
CDR3 DNA: TGTGCCACCAGCAGGGGACAGGGGATGGGAGAGACCCAGTACTTC
J gene: TRBJ2-5
D gene: TRBD1
clone size: NA
V gene: TRBV15

CDR3 protein: CASSLDGTGELFF
CDR3 DNA: TGCGCCAGCAGCTTGGACGGCACCGGGGAGCTGTTTTTT
J gene: TRBJ2-2
D gene: NA
clone size: NA
V gene: TRBV5-1